Below, 10 T cell receptor beta chains from the same sample are listed, as sequenced in a study of cytomegalovirus exposure and HLA in healthy donors (dated by TCRdb to 2016 to 2017). To prepare the library, the immunoSEQ multiplex PCR assay was applied. A mixture of 60 forward primers for TCR Vbeta segments and 13 reverse primers for TCR Jbeta segments was used in the multiplex PCR. TCRdb provides this immuneACCESS table in a form limited to in-frame rearrangements. Some clones are lacking; in checked studies, under half of them reflect an unresolved V gene, and why the rest are absent is not known. The sample contains some 110,000 clones, around 77% of them found a single time. 16% of the sample belongs to the ten largest clones. Sequenced input: PBMCs. The receptors derive from a man in his forties or fifties in good health and CMV-seropositive.

This sequence joins TRBV18 and TRBJ2-7; 7 bases agree with TRBD2. The V and J ends lost 0 bases and 6 bases, in that order; junction bases with no gene match: 5. The CDR3 runs 14 residues. The germline gives CDR1 KGHSH, CDR2 LQKENI. The CDR3 reads CASSPPGTNSEQYF. The CDR3 DNA follows: TGTGCCAGCTCACCACCCGGGACTAATAGCGAGCAGTACTTC. Drawing the rest from reference TRBV18 and TRBJ2-7, the complete variable domain is NAGVMQNPRHLVRRRGQEARLRCSPMKGHSHVYWYRQLPEEGLKFMVYLQKENIIDESGMPKERFSAEFPKEGPSILRIQQVVRGDSAAYFCASSPPGTNSEQYFGPGTRLTVT.

The genes are TRBV5-1 and TRBJ2-1; 12 bases fit TRBD2. The V gene end was trimmed by 4 bases and the J gene end by 4 bases; junction bases not matched to a gene: 3. This CDR3 has 15 amino acids. Germline assignment: CDR1 SGHRS and CDR2 YFSETQ. The CDR3 region has the DNA TGCGCCAGCAGCGCCGGACTAGCGGGGTACAATGAGCAGTTCTTC. Translating gives CASSAGLAGYNEQFF.

This clone was found once. The CDR3 here is CASSSLWRDTQYF. The CDR3 coding sequence is TGTGCCAGCAGCTCGCTTTGGAGGGATACGCAGTATTTT. The genes are TRBV5-6 and TRBJ2-3, with D possibly being TRBD2 (5 bases). Germline values: CDR1 SGHDT, CDR2 YYEEEE. Trimming took off 3 bases at V and 6 bases at J, with 11 bases between the two ends. CDR3 length: 13 amino acids. The variable domain in full, completed from reference TRBV5-6 and TRBJ2-3, reads DAGVTQSPTHLIKTRGQQVTLRCSPKSGHDTVSWYQQALGQGPQFIFQYYEEEERQRGNFPDRFSGHQFPNYSSELNVNALLLGDSALYLCASSSLWRDTQYFGPGTRLTVL.

The V gene is TRBV4-1, the J gene TRBJ1-2; TRBD1 matches 8 bases. The CDR3 has 16 amino acids. V lost 0 bases, J lost 3 bases, and 6 bases stayed unmatched. The V gene's germline CDR1 is MGHRA and CDR2 YSYEKL. The CDR3 coding sequence is TGCGCCAGCAGCCAAGATCCGACAGGGGAGTACTATGGCTACACCTTC. It translates to CASSQDPTGEYYGYTF.

The rearrangement uses TRBV18 and TRBJ2-5; D is undetermined. Trimming cost V 5 bases and J 2 bases, with 3 bases left between them. Germline CDR1 and CDR2: KGHSH and LQKENI. The CDR3 sequence is 11 residues long. The chain's CDR3 is CASSYQETQYF. CDR3 sequence (DNA): TGTGCCAGCTCATATCAAGAGACCCAGTACTTC.

The chain uses TRBV9 and TRBJ1-6, with D perhaps TRBD1 (5 bases). Germline CDR1 reads SGDLS; CDR2 reads YYNGEE. The CDR3 totals 15 residues. The V and J ends lost 0 bases and 7 bases respectively, with 11 bases between them. CDR3: CASSVEDSQNSPLHF. The CDR3 DNA reads as TGTGCCAGCAGCGTAGAAGACAGCCAGAATTCACCCCTCCACTTT.

The CDR3: CASSIGGTGGVPMNTEAFF. As DNA, the CDR3 is TGTGCCAGTAGTATAGGGGGGACAGGGGGGGTCCCCATGAACACTGAAGCTTTCTTT. J is TRBJ1-1 and V is TRBV19; 11 bases agree with TRBD1. The length of the CDR3 is 19 residues. Losses at the gene ends were 1 base for V and 0 bases for J; bases not matched to a gene: 10. In germline, CDR1 is LNHDA, CDR2 SQIVND (reference sequence). Together with reference TRBV19 and TRBJ1-1, the CDR3 gives the full variable domain: DGGITQSPKYLFRKEGQNVTLSCEQNLNHDAMYWYRQDPGQGLRLIYYSQIVNDFQKGDIAEGYSVSREKKESFPLTVTSAQKNPTAFYLCASSIGGTGGVPMNTEAFFGQGTRLTVV.

The V call is TRBV15, the J call TRBJ1-3; D gene uncertain. V was cut by 0 bases and J by 0 bases, with 3 bases left in between. The CDR3 is 14 amino acids. CDR1 and CDR2 (germline): LNHNV, YYDKDF (reference sequence). CDR3 in amino acids: CATSRDYSGNTIYF. The CDR3, as DNA: TGTGCCACCAGCAGAGATTACTCTGGAAACACCATATATTTT. Looking up the rest from reference TRBV15 and TRBJ1-3 gives the full variable domain: DAMVIQNPRYQVTQFGKPVTLSCSQTLNHNVMYWYQQKSSQAPKLLFHYYDKDFNNEADTPDNFQSRRPNTSFCFLDIRSPGLGDTAMYLCATSRDYSGNTIYFGEGSWLTVV.

This sequence joins TRBV10-3 and TRBJ2-7; 9 nucleotides align to TRBD2. The CDR3 spans 17 residues. Per the germline V gene, CDR1 is ENHRY and CDR2 is SYGVKD. The V segment lost 2 bases and the J segment 4 bases; nucleotides outside the gene matches: 12. The CDR3 bases are TGTGCCATCAGTGAGCCTGATACTAGCGGGCCTTATTACGAGCAGTACTTC. This sequence encodes CAISEPDTSGPYYEQYF.

This chain's CDR3 is CASSLEFTNTIYF. Here the CDR3 DNA reads TGTGCCAGCAGCTTAGAATTTACTAACACCATATATTTT. V is TRBV13 and J is TRBJ1-3; D remains unclear. The germline CDR1 and CDR2 sequences are PRHDT and FYEKMQ (reference sequence). The V end was cut by 1 base, the J end by 7 bases, with 8 bases between. The CDR3 totals 13 residues.